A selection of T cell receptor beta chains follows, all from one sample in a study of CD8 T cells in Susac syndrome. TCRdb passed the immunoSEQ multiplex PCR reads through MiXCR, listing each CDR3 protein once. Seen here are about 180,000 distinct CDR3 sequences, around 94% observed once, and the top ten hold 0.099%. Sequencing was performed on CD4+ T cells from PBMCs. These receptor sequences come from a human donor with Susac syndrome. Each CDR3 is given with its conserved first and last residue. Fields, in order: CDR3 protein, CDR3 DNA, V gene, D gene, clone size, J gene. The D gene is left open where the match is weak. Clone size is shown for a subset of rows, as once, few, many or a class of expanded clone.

cdr3_aa: CASSQALDQPQHF
cdr3_nt: TGTGCCAGCTCACAGGCCCTCGATCAGCCCCAGCATTTT
v_call: TRBV18
d_call: NA
clone_size: few
j_call: TRBJ1-5

cdr3_aa: CASSLDSNQPQHF
cdr3_nt: TGTGCCAGCAGCTTAGACAGCAATCAGCCCCAGCATTTT
v_call: TRBV7-7
d_call: NA
clone_size: many
j_call: TRBJ1-5

cdr3_aa: CASNEHGTTAYEQYF
cdr3_nt: TGTGCCAGCAACGAACACGGGACTACCGCCTACGAGCAGTACTTC
v_call: TRBV6-2/TRBV6-3
d_call: TRBD2
clone_size: NA
j_call: TRBJ2-7

cdr3_aa: CSASWDGTEAFF
cdr3_nt: TGCAGTGCTAGTTGGGACGGCACTGAAGCTTTCTTT
v_call: TRBV20-1
d_call: NA
clone_size: NA
j_call: TRBJ1-1

cdr3_aa: CASSYSGQSQETQYF
cdr3_nt: TGTGCCAGCAGTTACTCGGGACAGTCACAGGAGACCCAGTACTTC
v_call: TRBV6-5
d_call: TRBD1
clone_size: NA
j_call: TRBJ2-5

cdr3_aa: CAWSVGTSGIYEQYF
cdr3_nt: TGTGCCTGGAGTGTAGGAACTAGCGGGATCTACGAGCAGTACTTC
v_call: TRBV30
d_call: TRBD2
clone_size: NA
j_call: TRBJ2-7

cdr3_aa: CASSLAGTLNQPQHF
cdr3_nt: TGTGCCAGCAGCTTAGCGGGGACACTCAATCAGCCCCAGCATTTT
v_call: TRBV7-2
d_call: NA
clone_size: NA
j_call: TRBJ1-5

cdr3_aa: CASSLVSGRGNNEQFF
cdr3_nt: TGTGCCAGCAGCTTGGTTAGCGGGAGAGGGAACAATGAGCAGTTCTTC
v_call: TRBV5-4
d_call: TRBD2
clone_size: NA
j_call: TRBJ2-1

cdr3_aa: CASSLGGSRTDTQYF
cdr3_nt: TGTGCCAGCAGTTTAGGTGGGTCGCGCACAGATACGCAGTATTTT
v_call: TRBV28
d_call: NA
clone_size: NA
j_call: TRBJ2-3

cdr3_aa: CASSRSGDPYEQYF
cdr3_nt: TGCGCCAGCAGTCGTAGCGGGGACCCCTACGAGCAGTACTTC
v_call: TRBV5-1
d_call: TRBD2
clone_size: NA
j_call: TRBJ2-7

cdr3_aa: CASSRRTGGVTEAFF
cdr3_nt: TGCGCCAGCAGCCGAAGGACAGGGGGTGTCACTGAAGCTTTCTTT
v_call: TRBV4-1
d_call: TRBD1
clone_size: NA
j_call: TRBJ1-1

cdr3_aa: CASSALGLAARDTQYF
cdr3_nt: TGTGCCAGCAGTGCGTTGGGACTAGCAGCCAGGGATACGCAGTATTTT
v_call: TRBV2
d_call: TRBD2
clone_size: NA
j_call: TRBJ2-3

cdr3_aa: CASSLGISPYNEQFF
cdr3_nt: TGTGCCAGCAGCTTGGGAATAAGCCCCTACAATGAGCAGTTCTTC
v_call: TRBV5-4
d_call: NA
clone_size: NA
j_call: TRBJ2-1

cdr3_aa: CSARAGEDYGYTF
cdr3_nt: TGCAGTGCTAGAGCAGGGGAAGACTATGGCTACACCTTC
v_call: TRBV20-1
d_call: NA
clone_size: NA
j_call: TRBJ1-2

cdr3_aa: CASSQEPGSNTGELFF
cdr3_nt: TGTGCCAGCAGCCAAGAACCGGGATCGAACACCGGGGAGCTGTTTTTT
v_call: TRBV3-1
d_call: NA
clone_size: few
j_call: TRBJ2-2

cdr3_aa: CSVERFGASYGYTF
cdr3_nt: TGCAGCGTTGAGCGTTTCGGGGCTAGTTATGGCTACACCTTC
v_call: TRBV29-1
d_call: NA
clone_size: NA
j_call: TRBJ1-2

cdr3_aa: CASSQQGGGPDEKLFF
cdr3_nt: TGCGCCAGCAGCCAACAAGGGGGCGGCCCCGATGAAAAACTGTTTTTT
v_call: TRBV5-1
d_call: TRBD1
clone_size: NA
j_call: TRBJ1-4

cdr3_aa: CASSIDRGLAGEGQFF
cdr3_nt: TGTGCCAGTAGTATAGATAGGGGACTAGCGGGAGAAGGACAGTTCTTC
v_call: TRBV19
d_call: TRBD2
clone_size: once
j_call: TRBJ2-1

cdr3_aa: CSASEGRVNQPQHF
cdr3_nt: TGCAGTGCTAGCGAGGGGCGCGTAAATCAGCCCCAGCATTTT
v_call: TRBV20-1
d_call: NA
clone_size: NA
j_call: TRBJ1-5

cdr3_aa: CASTAGRAYEQYF
cdr3_nt: TGTGCCAGCACCGCCGGGAGGGCCTACGAGCAGTACTTC
v_call: TRBV28
d_call: TRBD2
clone_size: NA
j_call: TRBJ2-7

cdr3_aa: CASSLEQRVLPLF
cdr3_nt: TGTGCCAGCAGCTTAGAACAGCGGGTCCTCCCCCTCTTC
v_call: TRBV11-2
d_call: NA
clone_size: NA
j_call: TRBJ2-1

cdr3_aa: CSVDRTDTQYF
cdr3_nt: TGCAGCGTTGACCGCACAGATACGCAGTATTTT
v_call: TRBV29-1
d_call: NA
clone_size: NA
j_call: TRBJ2-3

cdr3_aa: CASTPDGVIGYTF
cdr3_nt: TGTGCCAGTACCCCTGACGGAGTCATAGGCTACACCTTC
v_call: TRBV19
d_call: NA
clone_size: NA
j_call: TRBJ1-2

cdr3_aa: CSGRGMTEAFF
cdr3_nt: TGCAGCGGCAGAGGGATGACTGAAGCTTTCTTT
v_call: TRBV29-1
d_call: NA
clone_size: NA
j_call: TRBJ1-1

cdr3_aa: CSATRGGAHGYTF
cdr3_nt: TGCAGTGCCACTAGAGGGGGGGCGCACGGCTACACCTTC
v_call: TRBV20-1
d_call: NA
clone_size: NA
j_call: TRBJ1-2

cdr3_aa: CASSQGRDRGTLFF
cdr3_nt: TGTGCCAGCAGCCAAGGGAGGGACAGGGGGACACTGTTTTTT
v_call: TRBV3-1
d_call: TRBD1
clone_size: NA
j_call: TRBJ1-4

cdr3_aa: CASIEGQNTEAFF
cdr3_nt: TGTGCCAGCATTGAGGGGCAGAACACTGAAGCTTTCTTT
v_call: TRBV7-2
d_call: NA
clone_size: NA
j_call: TRBJ1-1

cdr3_aa: CSASGEGYYEQYF
cdr3_nt: TGCAGTGCTAGTGGGGAAGGGTACTACGAGCAGTACTTC
v_call: TRBV20-1
d_call: NA
clone_size: few
j_call: TRBJ2-7

cdr3_aa: CASSGTRRDTQYF
cdr3_nt: TGTGCCAGCAGTGGGACTAGACGGGATACGCAGTATTTT
v_call: TRBV25-1
d_call: TRBD2
clone_size: once
j_call: TRBJ2-3

cdr3_aa: CSVLPQGGSPLHF
cdr3_nt: TGCAGCGTTCTACCCCAGGGTGGCTCACCCCTCCACTTT
v_call: TRBV29-1
d_call: NA
clone_size: NA
j_call: TRBJ1-6

cdr3_aa: CASSLGQEQFF
cdr3_nt: TGTGCCAGCAGTTTGGGGCAGGAGCAGTTCTTC
v_call: TRBV28
d_call: NA
clone_size: NA
j_call: TRBJ2-1

cdr3_aa: CASSQHATPLFF
cdr3_nt: TGTGCCAGTAGCCAACACGCAACCCCGCTGTTCTTC
v_call: TRBV19
d_call: NA
clone_size: NA
j_call: TRBJ2-1

cdr3_aa: CSARDSDEQFF
cdr3_nt: TGCAGTGCTAGAGATTCGGATGAGCAGTTCTTC
v_call: TRBV20-1
d_call: NA
clone_size: NA
j_call: TRBJ2-1

cdr3_aa: CAVPRAWGTDTQYF
cdr3_nt: TGTGCCGTACCGCGGGCCTGGGGCACAGATACGCAGTATTTT
v_call: TRBV2
d_call: NA
clone_size: NA
j_call: TRBJ2-3

cdr3_aa: CASSLRTGGKQPQHF
cdr3_nt: TGTGCCAGCAGTTTACGGACAGGGGGCAAGCAGCCCCAGCATTTT
v_call: TRBV12-3/TRBV12-4
d_call: TRBD1
clone_size: NA
j_call: TRBJ1-5

cdr3_aa: CSVGGPVDTQYF
cdr3_nt: TGCAGCGTCGGAGGGCCGGTAGATACGCAGTATTTT
v_call: TRBV29-1
d_call: NA
clone_size: NA
j_call: TRBJ2-3

cdr3_aa: CASSSGSTNEKLFF
cdr3_nt: TGTGCCAGCAGTTCGGGGTCTACTAATGAAAAACTGTTTTTT
v_call: TRBV12-3/TRBV12-4
d_call: NA
clone_size: NA
j_call: TRBJ1-4

cdr3_aa: CASSLEGPAEVYGYTF
cdr3_nt: TGTGCCAGCAGTTTGGAGGGCCCGGCGGAAGTCTATGGCTACACCTTC
v_call: TRBV28
d_call: NA
clone_size: NA
j_call: TRBJ1-2

cdr3_aa: CAWTLGGGDTQYF
cdr3_nt: TGTGCCTGGACCCTGGGGGGTGGGGATACGCAGTATTTT
v_call: TRBV30
d_call: NA
clone_size: once
j_call: TRBJ2-3

cdr3_aa: CASSFPLDRGTYNEQFF
cdr3_nt: TGTGCCAGCAGTTTTCCTCTGGACAGGGGGACGTACAATGAGCAGTTCTTC
v_call: TRBV2
d_call: TRBD1
clone_size: NA
j_call: TRBJ2-1

cdr3_aa: CASSLGGTGFNEQFF
cdr3_nt: TGTGCCAGCAGCTTAGGGGGGACAGGGTTCAATGAGCAGTTCTTC
v_call: TRBV11-2
d_call: TRBD1
clone_size: once
j_call: TRBJ2-1

cdr3_aa: CASSYRPSLYEKLFF
cdr3_nt: TGTGCCAGCAGCTACAGACCGTCCCTTTATGAAAAACTGTTTTTT
v_call: TRBV3-1
d_call: NA
clone_size: NA
j_call: TRBJ1-4

cdr3_aa: CSVEKGGADTQYF
cdr3_nt: TGCAGCGTTGAGAAGGGTGGCGCAGATACGCAGTATTTT
v_call: TRBV29-1
d_call: NA
clone_size: once
j_call: TRBJ2-3

cdr3_aa: CASSETGQNIQYF
cdr3_nt: TGTGCCAGCAGTGAGACCGGGCAAAACATTCAGTACTTC
v_call: TRBV25-1
d_call: NA
clone_size: NA
j_call: TRBJ2-4

cdr3_aa: CASSLVNPADTQYF
cdr3_nt: TGCGCCAGCAGCTTGGTTAACCCCGCAGATACGCAGTATTTT
v_call: TRBV5-1
d_call: NA
clone_size: NA
j_call: TRBJ2-3

cdr3_aa: CASSQDPGGGTGELFF
cdr3_nt: TGCGCCAGCAGCCAAGATCCGGGAGGCGGCACCGGGGAGCTGTTTTTT
v_call: TRBV4-3
d_call: TRBD2
clone_size: once
j_call: TRBJ2-2

cdr3_aa: CASSFGGSNQPQHF
cdr3_nt: TGTGCCAGCAGTTTCGGCGGTAGCAATCAGCCCCAGCATTTT
v_call: TRBV12-3/TRBV12-4
d_call: NA
clone_size: NA
j_call: TRBJ1-5

cdr3_aa: CSAPMFGGGATQQYF
cdr3_nt: TGCAGTGCCCCCATGTTTGGTGGGGGGGCAACCCAGCAGTACTTC
v_call: TRBV20-1
d_call: NA
clone_size: NA
j_call: TRBJ2-7

cdr3_aa: CASSLSVGGYEQYF
cdr3_nt: TGTGCCAGCAGCTTATCGGTAGGGGGTTACGAGCAGTACTTC
v_call: TRBV7-2
d_call: NA
clone_size: NA
j_call: TRBJ2-7

cdr3_aa: CASSKDRNWYGYTF
cdr3_nt: TGTGCCAGCAGCAAGGACAGGAATTGGTATGGCTACACCTTC
v_call: TRBV11-2
d_call: TRBD1
clone_size: NA
j_call: TRBJ1-2

cdr3_aa: CSARTSGRLDTQYF
cdr3_nt: TGCAGTGCTAGAACTAGCGGGAGGTTAGATACGCAGTATTTT
v_call: TRBV20-1
d_call: TRBD2
clone_size: NA
j_call: TRBJ2-3

cdr3_aa: CASRERSYNYGYTF
cdr3_nt: TGTGCCAGCCGTGAACGGAGTTATAACTATGGCTACACCTTC
v_call: TRBV6-5
d_call: NA
clone_size: NA
j_call: TRBJ1-2

cdr3_aa: CASSLRATNTEAFF
cdr3_nt: TGCGCCAGCAGCTTGCGGGCCACGAACACTGAAGCTTTCTTT
v_call: TRBV5-1
d_call: NA
clone_size: NA
j_call: TRBJ1-1

cdr3_aa: CASSRDGEIYGYTF
cdr3_nt: TGCGCCAGCAGCCGGGACGGAGAGATCTATGGCTACACCTTC
v_call: TRBV5-1
d_call: NA
clone_size: NA
j_call: TRBJ1-2

cdr3_aa: CASRFSTSTDTQYF
cdr3_nt: TGTGCCAGCAGATTCAGCACTAGCACAGATACGCAGTATTTT
v_call: TRBV12-3/TRBV12-4
d_call: NA
clone_size: NA
j_call: TRBJ2-3

cdr3_aa: CASSGGRRTTYNEQFF
cdr3_nt: TGTGCCAGTAGTGGCGGGCGACGGACGACCTACAATGAGCAGTTCTTC
v_call: TRBV19
d_call: NA
clone_size: NA
j_call: TRBJ2-1

cdr3_aa: CASSVRYEQYF
cdr3_nt: TGTGCCAGCAGTGTACGCTACGAGCAGTACTTC
v_call: TRBV2
d_call: NA
clone_size: NA
j_call: TRBJ2-7

cdr3_aa: CASRWSLAGGSGELFF
cdr3_nt: TGTGCCAGCAGATGGTCGCTAGCGGGAGGCAGCGGGGAGCTGTTTTTT
v_call: TRBV28
d_call: TRBD2
clone_size: NA
j_call: TRBJ2-2

cdr3_aa: CASRENTEAFF
cdr3_nt: TGTGCCAGTAGGGAGAACACTGAAGCTTTCTTT
v_call: TRBV19
d_call: NA
clone_size: NA
j_call: TRBJ1-1

cdr3_aa: CASRSAASSGNTIYF
cdr3_nt: TGTGCCAGCAGAAGTGCGGCCAGCTCTGGAAACACCATATATTTT
v_call: TRBV6-5
d_call: NA
clone_size: NA
j_call: TRBJ1-3